The 18 T cell receptor beta chains given below trace back to one sample, sequenced in a study of shared clonotypes between healthy human individuals. Produced via immunoSEQ multiplex PCR; TCRdb's table is partial and in-frame only. The table records around 690,000 clones, 90% of them present only once. The sample consisted of memory CD8+ T cells from PBMCs. Subset: CD45RO+ cells pooled with CCR7-negative TemRA cells. These receptors came from a man aged 18 to 29 in good health. Some clones in this sample may be carry-over from other donors' samples.

V and J are TRBV9 and TRBJ2-2; D is ambiguous. This CDR3 is 19 amino acids long. CDR1 is SGDLS and CDR2 is YYNGEE in the germline V gene. The ends were cut back, 0 bases at V and 0 bases at J, with 18 bases in the middle. The CDR3 spells CASSVAWTRVGSNTGELFF. The CDR3 region has the DNA TGTGCCAGCAGCGTAGCATGGACCCGCGTGGGGTCGAACACCGGGGAGCTGTTTTTT.

This chain joins TRBV28 and TRBJ1-4, with 11 bases aligning to TRBD1. The CDR3 spans 16 residues. Germline-derived CDR1 and CDR2 are MDHEN and SYDVKM. Losses at the gene ends were 6 bases for V and 8 bases for J; bases not matched to a gene: 11. CDR3: CASSNPRTGGSEKLFF. As DNA, the CDR3 is TGTGCCAGCAGCAACCCGCGGACAGGGGGCAGCGAAAAACTGTTTTTT.

This chain joins TRBV9 and TRBJ2-3; perhaps TRBD1 as D (5 bases). The CDR3 totals 15 residues. Germline CDR1 and CDR2: SGDLS and YYNGEE. V dropped 0 bases and J dropped 4 bases, with 12 bases sitting between them. CDR3 coding DNA: TGTGCCAGCAGCGTAGAGTCAGGGTGGTCAGATACGCAGTATTTT. It codes for CASSVESGWSDTQYF.

In its sample, this clone was seen once. The V and J genes are TRBV19 and TRBJ2-2, with D hard to call. V lost 7 bases and J 2 bases, leaving 5 bases between the germline ends. This CDR3 is 12 amino acids long. Germline loops: CDR1 LNHDA, CDR2 SQIVND (reference sequence). The CDR3 DNA reads as TGTGCCAGTATAAGAAACACCGGGGAGCTGTTTTTT. Translated, it gives CASIRNTGELFF.

This clone appeared once. This chain uses TRBV15 with TRBJ2-7; TRBD2 matches 11 bases. This CDR3 comprises 16 residues. Germline V gene sequence: CDR1 LNHNV, CDR2 YYDKDF (reference sequence). J lost 3 bases, V lost 0 bases, and 4 bases had no gene match. The CDR3 bases are TGTGCCACCAGCAGAGATATAGCGGGAGGGGTCTACGAGCAGTACTTC. Translation gives CATSRDIAGGVYEQYF.

The chain couples TRBV7-9 to TRBJ2-1, with a weak D call TRBD2 (6 bases). Germline V lookup: CDR1 SEHNR, CDR2 FQNEAQ (reference sequence). This CDR3 is 15 amino acids long. V gave up 5 bases and J gave up 5 bases, with 16 bases separating them. CDR3 residues: CASSRVRDFNNEQFF. The CDR3 DNA is TGTGCCAGCAGCAGAGTCCGGGACTTCAACAATGAGCAGTTCTTC.

The rearrangement joins TRBV5-8 to TRBJ1-1, with D maybe TRBD1 (5 bases). There are 14 residues in the CDR3. V was cut by 4 bases and J by 0 bases, with 10 bases left in between. In germline, CDR1 is SGHTS, CDR2 YDEGEE. CDR3 amino acids: CASSPGLMNTEAFF. CDR3 nucleotide sequence: TGTGCCAGCAGCCCAGGGCTTATGAACACTGAAGCTTTCTTT.

This clone turned up a few times. The rearrangement uses TRBV5-1 and TRBJ1-2; the D is unclear. CDR1 and CDR2 from the germline V gene are SGHRS and YFSETQ. This CDR3 is built from 11 residues. The ends were cut back, 0 bases at V and 3 bases at J, with 0 bases in the middle. This CDR3 reads CASSLDYGYTF. DNA of the CDR3: TGCGCCAGCAGCTTGGACTATGGCTACACCTTC.

V and J are TRBV7-2 and TRBJ1-2; 7 nucleotides align to TRBD1. Germline V gives CDR1 SGHTA, CDR2 FQGNSA. This CDR3 is 15 amino acids long. V lost 4 bases and J lost 2; bases outside the gene matches: 7. The CDR3 DNA is TGTGCCAGCAGCTCAGACAGGGCCAACAACTATGGCTACACCTTC. It codes for CASSSDRANNYGYTF.

V and J are TRBV13 and TRBJ2-7; D call uncertain. This CDR3 spans 13 amino acids. Trimming removed 3 bases at V and 7 bases at J, with 13 bases between. Germline V gives CDR1 PRHDT, CDR2 FYEKMQ (reference sequence). In nucleotides, the CDR3 is TGTGCCAGCAGCTTCCCAGAATCCGGAGAGCAGTACTTC. This gives the protein CASSFPESGEQYF. The full variable domain, rest sourced from reference TRBV13 and TRBJ2-7, is AAGVIQSPRHLIKEKRETATLKCYPIPRHDTVYWYQQGPGQDPQFLISFYEKMQSDKGSIPDRFSAQQFSDYHSELNMSSLELGDSALYFCASSFPESGEQYFGPGTRLTVT.

The chain recombines TRBV9 with TRBJ2-4; 11 nucleotides agree with TRBD2. The germline gives CDR1 SGDLS, CDR2 YYNGEE. Losses at the gene ends were 4 bases for V and 8 bases for J; bases not matched to a gene: 5. There are 14 residues in the CDR3. CDR3 loop: CASSPSGRTYIQYF. For the CDR3, the DNA is TGTGCCAGCAGCCCTAGCGGGAGGACTTACATTCAGTACTTC.

Notes on this clone: Distinct nucleotide sequences in the sample also encode this CDR3. J is TRBJ2-7 and V is TRBV19; D is perhaps TRBD1 (5 bases). Deletions cut 5 bases from V and 4 bases from J, with 6 bases between. The germline CDR1 and CDR2 sequences are LNHDA and SQIVND (reference sequence). The CDR3 extends over 11 amino acids. The CDR3 loop is CASSDSYEQYF. The DNA of the CDR3 is TGTGCCAGTAGTGACAGTTACGAGCAGTACTTC.

The V and J genes are TRBV5-1 and TRBJ2-2; 9 bases line up with TRBD2. The CDR3 runs to 18 residues. V was clipped by 0 bases and J by 2 bases; unmatched bases: 8. Germline V gene data show CDR1 as SGHRS and CDR2 as YFSETQ. The CDR3 DNA sequence: TGCGCCAGCAGCTTGGCGGTGCTAGCGGGATTAAACACCGGGGAGCTGTTTTTT. Translated, it gives CASSLAVLAGLNTGELFF.

The V call is TRBV6-1, the J call TRBJ1-3; 7 positions agree with TRBD1. Trimming cost V 6 bases and J 4 bases; bases outside gene matches: 9. Germline CDR1 MNHNS, CDR2 SASEGT. The CDR3 is 15 residues long. CDR3 loop: CASRVTGSPGNTIYF. The CDR3 nucleotides are TGTGCCAGCAGAGTGACAGGGTCTCCGGGAAACACCATATATTTT.

The CDR3 DNA is TGTGCCAGCAGAGGATCCGACAACTTTTACACCGGGGAGCTGTTTTTT. Its translation is CASRGSDNFYTGELFF. The V and J genes are TRBV25-1 and TRBJ2-2; the D is unclear. Per germline, CDR1 MGHDK and CDR2 SYGVNS. V lost 6 bases, J lost 3 bases, and 17 bases lay in between. CDR3 size: 16 residues. The complete variable domain, with remaining parts taken from reference TRBV25-1 and TRBJ2-2, reads EADIYQTPRYLVIGTGKKITLECSQTMGHDKMYWYQQDPGMELHLIHYSYGVNSTEKGDLSSESTVSRIRTEHFPLTLESARPSHTSQYLCASRGSDNFYTGELFFGEGSRLTVL.

The chain carries TRBV28 and TRBJ2-5; maybe TRBD1 (5 bases). In germline, CDR1 is MDHEN, CDR2 SYDVKM. There are 13 residues in the CDR3. Deletions cut 6 bases from V and 4 bases from J, with 12 bases between. The CDR3 region has the DNA TGTGCCAGCAGCCAGACAGTATCAGAGACCCAGTACTTC. It translates to CASSQTVSETQYF.

This clone was seen just once. For the CDR3, the DNA is TGTGCCAGCAGCTTAGGTTGGCAGAGGTACAATCAGCCCCAGCATTTT. It specifies CASSLGWQRYNQPQHF. The rearrangement uses TRBV7-8 and TRBJ1-5; unclear D gene. The ends were cut back, 1 base at V and 3 bases at J, with 13 bases in the middle. Germline loops: CDR1 SGHVS, CDR2 FQNEAQ. The CDR3 totals 16 residues. Using reference TRBV7-8 and TRBJ1-5 for the parts outside the CDR3, the full variable domain is GAGVSQSPRYKVAKRGQDVALRCDPISGHVSLFWYQQALGQGPEFLTYFQNEAQLDKSGLPSDRFFAERPEGSVSTLKIQRTQQEDSAVYLCASSLGWQRYNQPQHFGDGTRLSIL.

The chain carries TRBV27 and TRBJ2-1; possibly TRBD2 for D (5 bases). The CDR3 consists of 13 residues. V lost 5 bases and J 10 bases, leaving 15 bases between the germline ends. From germline, CDR1 is MNHEY and CDR2 SMNVEV (reference sequence). The CDR3 is CASSSPEEREQFF. The CDR3 DNA reads as TGTGCCAGCAGTAGCCCAGAAGAGCGGGAGCAGTTCTTC.